The 23 T cell receptor beta chains listed next were all sequenced from one sample in a study of shared clonotypes between healthy human individuals. Produced via immunoSEQ multiplex PCR; TCRdb's table is partial and in-frame only. The sample shows roughly 330,000 clones, under 80% of them seen only once. Source material: memory CD4+ T cells sorted from blood. Subset here: CD45RA-negative fraction. All receptors derive from a man aged 25-45 years in good health.

The chain links TRBV6-1 to TRBJ2-3; TRBD2 might be the D (6 bases). The V end lost 3 bases, the J end lost 10 bases, and 17 bases lay between the germline ends. The CDR3 loop spans 14 amino acids. Germline V gives CDR1 MNHNS, CDR2 SASEGT. CDR3 in amino acids: CASSEGDSGTAQYF. The CDR3 DNA reads TGTGCCAGCAGTGAGGGGGACTCCGGTACTGCGCAGTATTTT.

The rearrangement links TRBV5-6 to TRBJ2-7; D is unclear. V lost 0 bases to trimming and J lost 7 bases, with 14 bases between them. CDR1 and CDR2 (germline): SGHDT, YYEEEE. The length of the CDR3 is 14 residues. The CDR3 nucleotides are TGTGCCAGCAGCTTGGAAATAGGGCTAGGGGAGCAGTACTTC. This codes for CASSLEIGLGEQYF.

The chain couples TRBV19 to TRBJ1-1, with D unclear. V was pared by 6 bases and J by 1 base, with 6 bases between. CDR3 length: 12 residues. CDR1 LNHDA and CDR2 SQIVND come from the germline V gene (reference sequence). The CDR3 DNA is TGTGCCAGTAGATTGAGGAACACTGAAGCTTTCTTT. Amino acid sequence: CASRLRNTEAFF.

This clone was observed a few times. The V call is TRBV27, the J call TRBJ2-7; 9 positions agree with TRBD1. Trimming cost V 3 bases and J 5 bases; bases outside gene matches: 11. The CDR3 consists of 16 residues. From germline, CDR1 is MNHEY and CDR2 SMNVEV (reference sequence). The CDR3 spells CASSFGGWDRVNEQYF. The CDR3 region has the DNA TGTGCCAGCAGTTTTGGGGGTTGGGACAGGGTAAACGAGCAGTACTTC.

This clone was seen only once. V is TRBV7-2 and J is TRBJ2-1; maybe TRBD2 (5 bases). CDR1 SGHTA and CDR2 FQGNSA come from the germline V gene. The ends were cut back, 3 bases at V and 3 bases at J, with 12 bases in the middle. This CDR3 has 15 amino acids. CDR3 in DNA: TGTGCCAGCAGCTTCCGGGGATACCACTACAATGAGCAGTTCTTC. This codes for CASSFRGYHYNEQFF.

This chain joins TRBV7-3 and TRBJ1-1; TRBD1 aligns across 8 bases. The CDR3 contains 18 residues. CDR1 and CDR2 from the germline V gene are SGHTA and FQGTGA. With 1 base clipped from V and 4 bases from J, the junction kept 14 bases outside the gene matches. The CDR3 DNA is TGTGCCAGCAGCTTAAATCCCGCCGGACAGGGATTGGGCACTGAAGCTTTCTTT. Its protein product is CASSLNPAGQGLGTEAFF. Drawing the rest from reference TRBV7-3 and TRBJ1-1, the complete variable domain is GAGVSQTPSNKVTEKGKYVELRCDPISGHTALYWYRQSLGQGPEFLIYFQGTGAADDSGLPNDRFFAVRPEGSVSTLKIQRTERGDSAVYLCASSLNPAGQGLGTEAFFGQGTRLTVV.

The chain has TRBV4-3 and TRBJ2-7, with TRBD1 identical over 8 bases. The CDR3 is 14 residues long. Germline CDR1 and CDR2: LGHNA and YSLEER. The V segment lost 1 base and the J segment 6 bases; nucleotides outside the gene matches: 5. Written as DNA, the CDR3 is TGCGCCAGCAGCCAAGGGATCGGACAGGGCGAGCAGTACTTC. This codes for CASSQGIGQGEQYF.

This chain connects TRBV6-5 to TRBJ2-1, with D unclear. The CDR3 consists of 16 residues. Germline CDR1 and CDR2: MNHEY and SVGAGI. Trimming stripped 0 bases from V and 2 bases from J, with 11 bases between. CDR3 protein: CASSYSLGKAYNEQFF. CDR3 sequence (DNA): TGTGCCAGCAGTTACTCGCTAGGGAAGGCCTACAATGAGCAGTTCTTC.

This clone has a single count. The chain recombines TRBV5-1 with TRBJ2-1; D is possibly TRBD2 (6 bases). This CDR3 contains 11 residues. CDR1 and CDR2 (germline): SGHRS, YFSETQ. V shed 8 bases and J shed 9 bases, with 12 bases lying between them. In DNA form, the CDR3 reads TGCGCCAGTTTGGAGGGCCGTGAGCAGTTCTTC. Protein: CASLEGREQFF.

The chain joins TRBV28 to TRBJ2-7; TRBD2 matches 11 bases. The CDR3 length is 15 residues. The ends lost 5 bases at V and 2 bases at J; junction bases unmatched: 5. From germline, CDR1 is MDHEN and CDR2 SYDVKM. The CDR3 region is CASSVNSGRAYEQYF. The CDR3 DNA follows: TGTGCCAGCAGTGTAAATAGCGGGAGGGCCTACGAGCAGTACTTC.

This clone has only a few counts. In the same sample, other DNA sequences code for this CDR3. The chain recombines TRBV7-9 with TRBJ2-2, with 7 bases matching TRBD2. J gave up 6 bases and V 1 base, and 2 bases lay outside the gene matches. This CDR3 spans 14 amino acids. Germline values: CDR1 SEHNR, CDR2 FQNEAQ (reference sequence). CDR3 bases: TGTGCCAGCAGCTTAGGACTAGCCGCCGGGGAGCTGTTTTTT. Protein product: CASSLGLAAGELFF.

This clone has just a few counts. This chain connects TRBV11-2 to TRBJ1-1; TRBD1 aligns across 7 bases. With 6 bases clipped from V and 6 bases from J, the junction kept 13 bases outside the gene matches. This CDR3 spans 15 amino acids. Germline V gives CDR1 SGHAT, CDR2 FQNNGV. The CDR3 bases are TGTGCCAGCAGGCAACAGGGGTCCGTCACTTCTGAAGCTTTCTTT. Protein: CASRQQGSVTSEAFF.

V gene TRBV5-1 combines with J gene TRBJ2-7; the D gene is possibly TRBD1 (6 bases). In germline, CDR1 is SGHRS, CDR2 YFSETQ. This CDR3 is 14 amino acids long. Between the trimmed V and J ends, which lost 2 bases and 2 bases, there was a span of 11 bases. CDR3 residues: CASSLQTGAYEQYF. CDR3 sequence (DNA): TGCGCCAGCAGCTTACAGACAGGAGCCTACGAGCAGTACTTC.

This chain links TRBV18 with TRBJ2-7; D is ambiguous. Trimming removed 5 bases from V and 2 bases from J, with 19 bases in between. The length of the CDR3 is 16 residues. Germline lookup yields CDR1 KGHSH and CDR2 LQKENI. The CDR3, as DNA: TGTGCCAGCTCATCTACATATCGTAAGCCGGCCTACGAGCAGTACTTC. Amino acid sequence: CASSSTYRKPAYEQYF.

The chain recombines TRBV4-3 with TRBJ2-5, with 8 bases lining up with TRBD2. In germline, CDR1 is LGHNA, CDR2 YSLEER. Trimming took 1 base from V and 5 from J; bases not matched to a gene: 3. The length of the CDR3 is 14 residues. The CDR3 loop is CASSQGLAWETQYF. The CDR3 nucleotides read TGCGCCAGCAGCCAAGGACTAGCGTGGGAGACCCAGTACTTC.

The chain employs TRBV7-7 and TRBJ2-1; possible D gene TRBD1, 6 bases. Trimming stripped 3 bases from V and 10 bases from J, with 13 bases between. CDR3 length equals 13 residues. Germline-derived CDR1 and CDR2 are SSHAT and FNYEAQ (reference sequence). CDR3 DNA: TGTGCCAGCAGCTTCCAATACAGGGACGAGCAGTTCTTC. As protein: CASSFQYRDEQFF.

This chain joins TRBV6-6 and TRBJ2-3; perhaps TRBD1 as D (6 bases). There are 12 residues in the CDR3. Germline lookup yields CDR1 MNHNY and CDR2 SVGAGI (reference sequence). Trimming pared 10 bases from V and 2 bases from J, leaving 10 bases between. The CDR3: CATRDITDTQYF. Written as DNA, the CDR3 is TGTGCCACCAGGGACATCACAGATACGCAGTATTTT.

This clone came up once. The chain has TRBV28 and TRBJ1-4, with 10 nucleotides matching TRBD1. The CDR3 has 15 residues. Germline loops: CDR1 MDHEN, CDR2 SYDVKM. V lost 7 bases and J lost 0; bases outside the gene matches: 2. In nucleotides, the CDR3 is TGTGCCAGCATTGGACAGGGGGCAACTAATGAAAAACTGTTTTTT. This sequence encodes CASIGQGATNEKLFF.

This clone was observed a handful of times. This chain joins TRBV2 and TRBJ2-7; D is ambiguous. This CDR3 region has 15 residues. Trimming stripped 4 bases from V and 0 bases from J, with 13 bases between. The germline CDR1 and CDR2 sequences are SNHLY and FYNNEI. For the CDR3, the DNA is TGTGCCAGCAGTGCTTCCACCCCCGGCTCCTACGAGCAGTACTTC. Protein: CASSASTPGSYEQYF.

This chain joins TRBV18 and TRBJ2-5; 9 nucleotides align to TRBD1. Judging by the DNA end, TRBJ2-7 fits better; the J call may be wrong. Germline values: CDR1 KGHSH, CDR2 LQKENI. This CDR3 region has 14 residues. The CDR3 DNA reads as TGTGCCAGCTCATCCGGGACAGGGAATTACGAGCAGTACTTC. Translated, it gives CASSSGTGNYEQYF.

V is TRBV11-2 and J is TRBJ1-2, with 8 bases identical to TRBD1. After removal of 5 bases from V and 3 bases from J, the junction contained 14 bases not matched to a gene. CDR3 length equals 17 residues. Germline V gene sequence: CDR1 SGHAT, CDR2 FQNNGV. CDR3 sequence: CASSDKSGTGPDYGYTF. The CDR3 DNA reads TGTGCCAGCAGCGACAAATCCGGGACAGGACCCGACTATGGCTACACCTTC.

This clone was picked up one time. This sequence joins TRBV11-3 and TRBJ2-3; D ambiguous. The CDR3 sequence is 14 residues long. V was pared by 5 bases and J by 2 bases, with 11 bases between. Germline V gene lookup returns CDR1 SGHNT and CDR2 YENEEA. In nucleotides, the CDR3 is TGTGCCAGCAGCCAAAACGGTTACACAGATACGCAGTATTTT. This codes for CASSQNGYTDTQYF. Looking up the rest from reference TRBV11-3 and TRBJ2-3 gives the full variable domain: EAGVVQSPRYKIIEKKQPVAFWCNPISGHNTLYWYLQNLGQGPELLIRYENEEAVDDSQLPKDRFSAERLKGVDSTLKIQPAELGDSAVYLCASSQNGYTDTQYFGPGTRLTVL.

This clone occurred many times. CDR3 in DNA: TGTGCCAGCAGCTCTCGGTCTCGGGGATATCAGCCCCAGCATTTT. Protein sequence: CASSSRSRGYQPQHF. The chain has TRBV5-8 and TRBJ1-5; D is ambiguous. CDR1 SGHTS and CDR2 YDEGEE come from the germline V gene. The V gene lost 3 bases and the J gene lost 5 bases, with 15 bases spanning the gap. The CDR3 contains 15 residues.